This T cell receptor beta chain is from a study of metastatic and nonmetastatic thyroid tumors. The wider study: Comparison of repertoires was carried out across blood and tumor or nodule tissue from malignant and benign thyroid patients. Study-level results: According to reports, the diversity of TCR beta was significantly higher in malignant thyroid tumors than in benign nodules, and this held in both blood and tumor samples.

Authors' analysis steps: Clinicopathological groups differed in CDR3, with these differences serving to build a distant-metastasis classifier for papillary thyroid cancer. MiXCR re-clonotyped the PCR reads for TCRdb. These V and J calls are TCRdb output, not the study's own analysis. The sample contains about 24,000 clones, approximately 20% of which appear only once. Every patient was untreated before thyroid surgery. The CDR3 runs 14 residues. Comments on this clone: Its specificity is not known. An end of the junction differs from the germline gene, which may be a read error.

Sequencing input: blood. The receptor was derived from a female donor with papillary thyroid cancer or a benign thyroid nodule (not recorded which). Some clones in this sample may be carry-over from other donors' samples. The chain employs TRBV12-3 or TRBV12-4 and TRBJ2-7; 10 bases align to TRBD2. CDR3 in DNA: TGTGCCAGCAGTCTAGCGGGGGTGCCTGGCGAGCAGTACTTC. This sequence encodes CASSLAGVPGEQYF.